The clone carrying this T cell receptor (beta chain) was observed a handful of times. Its antigen is not identified. V was clipped by 0 bases and J by 10 bases, with 14 bases between them. The V gene's germline CDR1 is SGDLS and CDR2 YYNGEE. The CDR3 length is 15 residues. The template for TCR beta VDJ and CDR3 sequence profiling was genomic DNA. TCRdb used MiXCR to reprocess the reads, holding one entry per CDR3 protein. In the table there are about half a million distinct CDR3 sequences, more than 25% of which are singletons. This entry is derived from a study of CD8+CD57+ T cells in acquired aplastic anemia. In the study overall: DNA from sorted CD4+ and CD8+ cells averaged roughly 3.4 ug. General study findings and limits: Shared by patients and controls, 25 to 35 CD8+ CDR3s were abundant in patients. No significant patient-versus-control difference appeared in CD8+ Simpson's diversity.

Flow cytometry had shown expanded CD8+CD57+ cells in the patients chosen for sequencing. Each patient carried a diagnosis of severe acquired aplastic anemia. The sequenced material came from sorted CD4+, CD8+, or CD8+CD57+ T cells (not recorded which) from PBMCs. This receptor was taken from a human donor with aplastic anemia. This rearrangement joins TRBV9 to TRBJ1-6; D might be TRBD1 (6 bases). Here the CDR3 reads CASSVGSQGRSPLHF. In nucleotides, the CDR3 is TGTGCCAGCAGCGTAGGGAGTCAGGGGAGATCACCCCTCCACTTT.